This T cell receptor beta chain was identified in a study of T cell responses to AZD1222 COVID-19 vaccine. Points on this clone: Its specificity is unknown. Other DNA sequences of this sample code for an identical CDR3.

Overall study findings and caveats: Spike-specific TCR breadth and depth rose after two AZD1222 doses. The sample set comprised mostly white British donors with more females, and clonal diversity was possibly underestimated.

TCRdb keeps only in-frame clones here, not all; method: immunoSEQ multiplex PCR. Here the sample spans roughly 120,000 clones, approximately 90% being singletons. The origin of this receptor is an adult in good health. The material was peripheral blood, obtained on day 0 of AZD1222 vaccination.

CDR3 protein: CASSVVGGNGYTF. The DNA of the CDR3 is TGTGCCAGCAGCGTAGTAGGGGGCAATGGCTACACCTTC. The chain uses TRBV9 and TRBJ1-2; 7 bases fit TRBD1. The germline gives CDR1 SGDLS, CDR2 YYNGEE. V shed 0 bases, J shed 6 bases, and the junction held 2 bases outside the gene matches. CDR3 size: 13 residues.